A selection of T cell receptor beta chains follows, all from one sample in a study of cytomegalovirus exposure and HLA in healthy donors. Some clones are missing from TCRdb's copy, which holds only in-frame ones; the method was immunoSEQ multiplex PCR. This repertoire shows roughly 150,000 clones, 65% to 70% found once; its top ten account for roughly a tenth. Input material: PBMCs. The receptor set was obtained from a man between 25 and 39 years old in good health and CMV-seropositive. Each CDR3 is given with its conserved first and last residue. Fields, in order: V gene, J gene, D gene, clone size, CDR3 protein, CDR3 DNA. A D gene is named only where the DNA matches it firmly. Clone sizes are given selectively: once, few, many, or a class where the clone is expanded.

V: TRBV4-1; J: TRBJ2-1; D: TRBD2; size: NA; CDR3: CASSQGTSGTYNEQFF; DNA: TGCGCCAGCAGCCAAGGGACTAGCGGAACCTACAATGAGCAGTTCTTC
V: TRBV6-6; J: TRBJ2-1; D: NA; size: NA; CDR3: CASRSAPPDNEQFF; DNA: TGTGCCAGCAGATCCGCCCCCCCAGACAATGAGCAGTTCTTC
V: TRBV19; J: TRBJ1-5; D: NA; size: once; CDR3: CASSMAGFGWVAQHF; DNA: TGTGCCAGTAGTATGGCAGGATTCGGCTGGGTGGCCCAGCATTTT
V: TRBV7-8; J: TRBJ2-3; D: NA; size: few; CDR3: CASSLLTGSSTDTQYF; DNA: TGTGCCAGCAGCTTACTGACAGGATCTAGCACAGATACGCAGTATTTT
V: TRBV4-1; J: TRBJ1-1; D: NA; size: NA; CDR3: CASSQDRRGQGTEAFF; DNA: TGCGCCAGCAGCCAAGATCGTAGGGGCCAGGGCACTGAAGCTTTCTTT
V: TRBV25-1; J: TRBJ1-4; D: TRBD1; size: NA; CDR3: CASSDYGTANEKLFF; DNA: TGTGCCAGCAGTGATTACGGGACAGCAAATGAAAAACTGTTTTTT
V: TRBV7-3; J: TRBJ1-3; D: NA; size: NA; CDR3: CASSLAGEGNTIYF; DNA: TGTGCCAGCAGCTTAGCAGGGGAAGGAAACACCATATATTTT
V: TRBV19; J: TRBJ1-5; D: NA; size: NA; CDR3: CASSTPGTGFQPQHF; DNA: TGTGCCAGTAGTACACCCGGAACAGGGTTTCAGCCCCAGCATTTT
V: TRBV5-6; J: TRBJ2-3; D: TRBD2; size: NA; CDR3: CASKSHGLAVDTQYF; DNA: TGTGCCAGCAAGTCCCATGGACTAGCGGTTGATACGCAGTATTTT
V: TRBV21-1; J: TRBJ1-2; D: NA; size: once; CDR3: CASSNVLPRGYTF; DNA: TGTGCCAGCAGCAATGTACTCCCCCGGGGCTACACCTTC
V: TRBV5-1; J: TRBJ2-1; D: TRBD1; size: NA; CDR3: CASSFLMGQGYNEQFF; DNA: TGCGCCAGCAGCTTTCTAATGGGACAGGGCTACAATGAGCAGTTCTTC
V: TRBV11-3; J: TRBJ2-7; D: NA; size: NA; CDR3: CASSLDQRASYEQYF; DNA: TGTGCCAGCAGCTTAGATCAGCGGGCAAGCTACGAGCAGTACTTC
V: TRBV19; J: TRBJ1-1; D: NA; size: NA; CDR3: CASSTSMATEAFF; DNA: TGTGCCAGTAGTACATCAATGGCCACTGAAGCTTTCTTT
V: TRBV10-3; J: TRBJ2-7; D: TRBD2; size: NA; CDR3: CAISAGAGVAEEQYF; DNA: TGTGCCATCAGTGCTGGAGCGGGAGTGGCAGAAGAGCAGTACTTC
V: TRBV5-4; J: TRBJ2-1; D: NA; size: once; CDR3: CASSEWGTLTNNEQFF; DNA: TGTGCCAGCAGTGAGTGGGGGACTCTGACTAACAATGAGCAGTTCTTC
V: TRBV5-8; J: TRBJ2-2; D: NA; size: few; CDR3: CASSLAGGTGELFF; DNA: TGTGCCAGCAGCTTGGCAGGGGGGACCGGGGAGCTGTTTTTT
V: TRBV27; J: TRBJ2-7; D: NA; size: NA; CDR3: CASSWSGRTATDPYF; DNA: TGTGCCAGCAGTTGGTCCGGGCGGACTGCTACTGATCCGTACTTC
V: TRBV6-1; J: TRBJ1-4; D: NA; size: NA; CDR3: CASSEDGVGATNEKLFF; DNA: TGTGCCAGCAGTGAAGATGGGGTAGGGGCAACTAATGAAAAACTGTTTTTT
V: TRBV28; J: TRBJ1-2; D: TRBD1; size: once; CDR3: CASNDRGSLSYGYTF; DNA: TGTGCCAGCAACGACAGGGGTAGCCTTAGCTATGGCTACACCTTC
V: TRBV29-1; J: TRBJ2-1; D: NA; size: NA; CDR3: CSAARGLSYNEQFF; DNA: TGCAGCGCCGCCCGAGGACTATCCTACAATGAGCAGTTCTTC
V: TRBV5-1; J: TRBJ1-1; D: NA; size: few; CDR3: CASMGHRNTEAFF; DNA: TGCGCCAGCATGGGACATCGGAACACTGAAGCTTTCTTT
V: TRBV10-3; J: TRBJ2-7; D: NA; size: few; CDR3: CAISGQGGSYEQYF; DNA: TGTGCCATCTCCGGACAGGGAGGGAGCTACGAGCAGTACTTC
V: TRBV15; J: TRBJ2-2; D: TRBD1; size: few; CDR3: CATGTGWSGELFF; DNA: TGTGCCACCGGGACAGGGTGGTCCGGGGAGCTGTTTTTT
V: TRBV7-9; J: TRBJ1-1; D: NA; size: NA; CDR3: CATDTLLNTEAFF; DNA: TGTGCCACCGACACGTTGTTGAACACTGAAGCTTTCTTT
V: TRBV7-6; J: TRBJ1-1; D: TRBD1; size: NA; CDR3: CASSLELGGVGGSNTEAFF; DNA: TGTGCCAGCAGCTTAGAATTAGGGGGCGTAGGTGGTTCGAACACTGAAGCTTTCTTT
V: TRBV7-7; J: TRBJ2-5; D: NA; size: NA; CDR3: CASSLSPEETQYF; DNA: TGTGCCAGCAGCTTATCCCCGGAAGAGACCCAGTACTTC
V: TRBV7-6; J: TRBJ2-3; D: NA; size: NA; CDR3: CASSSTGYTQYF; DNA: TGTGCCAGCAGCTCCACCGGGTATACGCAGTATTTT
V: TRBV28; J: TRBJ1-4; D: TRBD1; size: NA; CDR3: CASRGQGLANEKLFF; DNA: TGTGCCAGCAGGGGACAGGGGTTGGCTAATGAAAAACTGTTTTTT
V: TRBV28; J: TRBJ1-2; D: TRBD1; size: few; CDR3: CASREDTDRGEGYTF; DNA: TGTGCCAGTAGGGAGGACACGGACAGGGGAGAAGGTTACACCTTC
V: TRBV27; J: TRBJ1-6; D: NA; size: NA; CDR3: CASTLEMGGSPLHF; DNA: TGTGCCAGCACCCTGGAGATGGGGGGTTCACCCCTCCACTTT
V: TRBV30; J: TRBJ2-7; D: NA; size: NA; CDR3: CAWEQTYEQYF; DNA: TGTGCCTGGGAACAGACCTACGAGCAGTACTTC
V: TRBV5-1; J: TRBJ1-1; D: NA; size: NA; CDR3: CASSLRRLQGEAFF; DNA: TGCGCCAGCAGCTTAAGGAGATTACAGGGCGAAGCTTTCTTT
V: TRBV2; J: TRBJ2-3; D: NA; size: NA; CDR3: CASSEGVSTDTQYF; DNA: TGTGCCAGCAGTGAGGGAGTGAGCACAGATACGCAGTATTTT
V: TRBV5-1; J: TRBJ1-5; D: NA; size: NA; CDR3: CASSVQGIGPQHF; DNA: TGCGCCAGCAGCGTACAGGGTATTGGGCCCCAGCATTTT
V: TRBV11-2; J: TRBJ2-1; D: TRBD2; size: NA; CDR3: CASRPIAGGPGNEQFF; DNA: TGTGCCAGCAGGCCCATAGCGGGAGGGCCGGGCAATGAGCAGTTCTTC
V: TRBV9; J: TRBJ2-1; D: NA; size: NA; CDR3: CASSVGLVSRNEQFF; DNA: TGTGCCAGCAGCGTAGGACTAGTATCGAGAAATGAGCAGTTCTTC
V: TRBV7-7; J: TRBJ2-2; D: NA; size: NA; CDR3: CASSRDSANTGELFF; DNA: TGTGCCAGCAGCCGGGACTCCGCGAACACCGGGGAGCTGTTTTTT
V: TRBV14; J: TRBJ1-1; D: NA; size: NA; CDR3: CASSQRTGSGTEAFF; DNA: TGTGCCAGCAGCCAAAGAACAGGGTCGGGCACTGAAGCTTTCTTT
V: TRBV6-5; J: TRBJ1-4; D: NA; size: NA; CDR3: CASSPYETTNEKLFF; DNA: TGTGCCAGCAGCCCCTACGAGACAACTAATGAAAAACTGTTTTTT
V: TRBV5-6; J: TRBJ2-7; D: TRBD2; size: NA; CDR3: CASSSYSGKWYEQYF; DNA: TGTGCCAGCAGCTCATATAGCGGGAAATGGTACGAGCAGTACTTC
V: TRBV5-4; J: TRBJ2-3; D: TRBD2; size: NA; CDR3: CASSSGLATDTQYF; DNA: TGTGCCAGCAGCTCGGGACTAGCGACAGATACGCAGTATTTT
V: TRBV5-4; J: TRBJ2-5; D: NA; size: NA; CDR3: CASSLQLGDGGTQYF; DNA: TGTGCCAGCAGCTTACAACTGGGGGACGGGGGGACCCAGTACTTC
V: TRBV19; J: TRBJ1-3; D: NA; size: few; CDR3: CASSIDLNPLSSGNTIYF; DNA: TGTGCCAGTAGTATAGATTTAAATCCTTTGAGCTCTGGAAACACCATATATTTT
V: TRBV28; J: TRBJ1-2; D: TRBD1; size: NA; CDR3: CASSPGQGWRGYTF; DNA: TGTGCCAGCAGTCCGGGACAGGGGTGGCGTGGCTACACCTTC
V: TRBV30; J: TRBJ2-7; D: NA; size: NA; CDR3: CAWSVPRRSYEQYF; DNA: TGTGCCTGGAGTGTACCCAGGAGGAGCTACGAGCAGTACTTC
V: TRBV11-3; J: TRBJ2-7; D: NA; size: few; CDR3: CASSKLEEQYF; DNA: TGTGCCAGCAGCAAACTAGAGGAGCAGTACTTC
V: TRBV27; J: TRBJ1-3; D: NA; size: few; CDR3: CASSLSGGAGNTIYF; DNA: TGTGCCAGCAGTTTATCTGGGGGCGCGGGAAACACCATATATTTT
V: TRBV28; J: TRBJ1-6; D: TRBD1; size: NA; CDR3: CASSKGQYNSPLHF; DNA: TGTGCCAGCAGTAAGGGACAGTATAATTCACCCCTCCACTTT